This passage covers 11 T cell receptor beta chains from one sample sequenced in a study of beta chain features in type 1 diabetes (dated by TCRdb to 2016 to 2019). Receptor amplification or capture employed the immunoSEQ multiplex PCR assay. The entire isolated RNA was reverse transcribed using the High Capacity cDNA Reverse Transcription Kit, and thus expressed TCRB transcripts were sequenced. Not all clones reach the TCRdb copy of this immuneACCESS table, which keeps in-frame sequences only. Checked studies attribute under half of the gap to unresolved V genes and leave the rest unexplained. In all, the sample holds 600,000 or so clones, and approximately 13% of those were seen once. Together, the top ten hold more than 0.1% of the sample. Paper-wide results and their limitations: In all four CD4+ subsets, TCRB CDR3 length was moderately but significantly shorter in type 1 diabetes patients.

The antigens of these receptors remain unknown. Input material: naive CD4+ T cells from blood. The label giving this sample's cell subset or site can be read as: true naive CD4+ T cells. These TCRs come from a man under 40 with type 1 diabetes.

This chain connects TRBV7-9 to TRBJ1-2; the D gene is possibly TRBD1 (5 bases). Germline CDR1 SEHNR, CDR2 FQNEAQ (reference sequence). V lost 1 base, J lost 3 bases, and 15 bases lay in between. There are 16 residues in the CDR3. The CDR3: CASSLEADGDHYGYTF. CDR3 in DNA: TGTGCCAGCAGCTTAGAGGCCGACGGGGACCACTATGGCTACACCTTC.

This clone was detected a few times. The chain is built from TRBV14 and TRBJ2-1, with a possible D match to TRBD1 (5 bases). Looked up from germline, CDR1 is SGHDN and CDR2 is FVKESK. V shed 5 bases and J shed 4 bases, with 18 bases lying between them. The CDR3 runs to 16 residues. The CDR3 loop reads CASSKIQAGQYNEQFF. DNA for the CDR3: TGTGCCAGCAGCAAAATACAGGCAGGGCAATACAATGAGCAGTTCTTC. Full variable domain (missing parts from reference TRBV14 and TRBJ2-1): EAGVTQFPSHSVIEKGQTVTLRCDPISGHDNLYWYRRVMGKEIKFLLHFVKESKQDESGMPNNRFLAERTGGTYSTLKVQPAELEDSGVYFCASSKIQAGQYNEQFFGPGTRLTVL.

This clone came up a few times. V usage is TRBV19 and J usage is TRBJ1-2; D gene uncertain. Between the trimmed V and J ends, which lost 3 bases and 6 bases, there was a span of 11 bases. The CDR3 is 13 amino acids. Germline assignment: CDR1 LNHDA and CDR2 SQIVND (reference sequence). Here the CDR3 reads CASSMRRTDGYTF. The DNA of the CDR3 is TGTGCCAGTAGTATGCGACGAACCGATGGCTACACCTTC.

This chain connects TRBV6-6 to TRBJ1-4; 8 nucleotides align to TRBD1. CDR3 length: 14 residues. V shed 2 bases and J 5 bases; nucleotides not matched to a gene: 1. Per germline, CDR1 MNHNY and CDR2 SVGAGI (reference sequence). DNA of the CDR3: TGTGCCAGCAGTTACCGGGACAGGAATGAAAAACTGTTTTTT. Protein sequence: CASSYRDRNEKLFF.

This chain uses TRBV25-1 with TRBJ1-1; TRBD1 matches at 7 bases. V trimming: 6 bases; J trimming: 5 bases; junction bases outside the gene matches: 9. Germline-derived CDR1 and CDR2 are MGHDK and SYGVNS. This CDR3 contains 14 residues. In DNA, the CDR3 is TGTGCCAGCAGAGATCCAGGGGGGCTTACTGAAGCTTTCTTT. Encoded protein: CASRDPGGLTEAFF.

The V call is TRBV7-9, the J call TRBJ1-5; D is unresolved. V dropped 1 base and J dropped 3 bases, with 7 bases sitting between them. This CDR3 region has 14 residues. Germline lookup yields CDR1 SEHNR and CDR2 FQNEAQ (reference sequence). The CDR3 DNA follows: TGTGCCAGCAGCTTAGACAGACTCAATCAGCCCCAGCATTTT. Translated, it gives CASSLDRLNQPQHF.

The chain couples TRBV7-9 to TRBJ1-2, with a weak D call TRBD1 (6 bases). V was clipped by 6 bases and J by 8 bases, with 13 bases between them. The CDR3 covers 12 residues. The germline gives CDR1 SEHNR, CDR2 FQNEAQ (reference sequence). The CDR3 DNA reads TGTGCCAGCAGACGCGAGGGGGAAGGCTACACCTTC. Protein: CASRREGEGYTF.

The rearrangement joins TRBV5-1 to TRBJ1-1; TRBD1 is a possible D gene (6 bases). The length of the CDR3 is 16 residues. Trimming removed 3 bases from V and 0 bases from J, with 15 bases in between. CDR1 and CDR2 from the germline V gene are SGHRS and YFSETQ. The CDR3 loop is CASSWGQGPMNTEAFF. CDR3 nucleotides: TGCGCCAGCAGCTGGGGGCAGGGGCCGATGAACACTGAAGCTTTCTTT. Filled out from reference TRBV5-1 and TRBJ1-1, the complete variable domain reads KAGVTQTPRYLIKTRGQQVTLSCSPISGHRSVSWYQQTPGQGLQFLFEYFSETQRNKGNFPGRFSGRQFSNSRSEMNVSTLELGDSALYLCASSWGQGPMNTEAFFGQGTRLTVV.

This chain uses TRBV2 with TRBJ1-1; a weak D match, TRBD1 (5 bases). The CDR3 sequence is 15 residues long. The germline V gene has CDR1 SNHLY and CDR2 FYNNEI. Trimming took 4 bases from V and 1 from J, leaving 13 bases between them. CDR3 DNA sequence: TGTGCCAGCAGTGTAGGCGCAGGGACGAACACTGAAGCTTTCTTT. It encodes CASSVGAGTNTEAFF.

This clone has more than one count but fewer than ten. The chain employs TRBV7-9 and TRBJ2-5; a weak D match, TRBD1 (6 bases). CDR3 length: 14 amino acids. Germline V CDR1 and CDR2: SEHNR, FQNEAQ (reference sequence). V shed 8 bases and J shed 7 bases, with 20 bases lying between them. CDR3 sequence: CASVSGDQSGTQYF. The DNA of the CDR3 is TGTGCCAGCGTTTCAGGGGACCAGAGTGGGACCCAGTACTTC.

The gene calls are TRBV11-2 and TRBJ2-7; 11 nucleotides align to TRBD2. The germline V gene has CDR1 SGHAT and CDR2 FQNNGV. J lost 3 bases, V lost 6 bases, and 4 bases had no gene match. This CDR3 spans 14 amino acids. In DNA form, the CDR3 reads TGTGCCAGCAGGAGACTAGCGGGGATCTACGAGCAGTACTTC. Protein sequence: CASRRLAGIYEQYF.